These 17 T cell receptor beta chains came from one sample sequenced in a study of blood T cell repertoires in COVID-19. This table comes from immunoSEQ multiplex PCR, and its TCRdb copy is limited to in-frame clones, with some not included. Of approximately 280,000 clones listed, around 86% were seen once; the top ten hold roughly 2.1%. The sample taken for sequencing was peripheral blood. These receptor sequences come from a woman in her twenties or thirties who had recovered from COVID-19.

The chain combines TRBV5-5 with TRBJ2-2; weak D call: TRBD2 (6 bases). Germline CDR1 and CDR2: SGHKS and YYEKEE (reference sequence). V dropped 0 bases and J dropped 6 bases, with 12 bases sitting between them. This CDR3 region has 15 residues. Written as DNA, the CDR3 is TGTGCCAGCAGCTTGGGGGCATCTAGCGCCGGGGAGCTGTTTTTT. This codes for CASSLGASSAGELFF.

The genes are TRBV11-2 and TRBJ2-3, with a weak D call TRBD2 (6 bases). Germline CDR1 reads SGHAT; CDR2 reads FQNNGV. V was trimmed by 5 bases and J by 9 bases, leaving 12 bases between them. The CDR3 runs 12 residues. The CDR3 coding sequence is TGTGCCAGCAGCCGTGGACTACCCACGCAGTATTTT. It specifies CASSRGLPTQYF.

This sequence joins TRBV6-5 and TRBJ1-1; maybe TRBD1 (5 bases). Germline-derived CDR1 and CDR2 are MNHEY and SVGAGI. The CDR3 has 12 residues. V shed 8 bases and J shed 1 base, with 8 bases lying between them. This CDR3 reads CASRRGNTEAFF. CDR3 DNA sequence: TGTGCCAGCCGGAGGGGGAACACTGAAGCTTTCTTT.

Turning to this clone: Other DNA sequences within the sample encode an identical CDR3. V usage is TRBV7-9 and J usage is TRBJ1-5; D is uncertain. The CDR3 length is 14 residues. Germline CDR1 reads SEHNR; CDR2 reads FQNEAQ (reference sequence). Trimming cost V 1 base and J 1 base, with 5 bases left between them. The CDR3 DNA reads as TGTGCCAGCAGCTTAGGGCACAGCAATCAGCCCCAGCATTTT. Its protein is CASSLGHSNQPQHF.

J is TRBJ1-5 and V is TRBV6-6; tentative D call: TRBD1 (6 bases). The CDR3 has 13 amino acids. Germline V gene data show CDR1 as MNHNY and CDR2 as SVGAGI (reference sequence). The V end was cut by 9 bases, the J end by 3 bases, with 12 bases between. Here the CDR3 reads CASEDSSNQPQHF. CDR3 nucleotide sequence: TGTGCCAGTGAGGACAGCTCCAATCAGCCCCAGCATTTT.

This clone was observed a handful of times. This chain connects TRBV6-5 to TRBJ2-1, with 7 bases identical to TRBD2. Germline CDR1 reads MNHEY; CDR2 reads SVGAGI. The J segment lost 0 bases and the V segment lost 6 bases, leaving 5 bases of the junction unmatched. CDR3 size: 15 residues. The CDR3 sequence: CASRSGESSYNEQFF. Written as DNA, the CDR3 is TGTGCCAGCAGGAGCGGGGAGAGCTCCTACAATGAGCAGTTCTTC.

CDR3 sequence (DNA): TGTGCCAGCAGACTAGCGGGAGGGCTCGGCGGGGAGCTGTTTTTT. Protein: CASRLAGGLGGELFF. The chain uses TRBV6-5 and TRBJ2-2, with TRBD2 matching over 13 bases. The V and J ends lost 6 bases and 7 bases, in that order; junction bases with no gene match: 5. Germline V gene lookup returns CDR1 MNHEY and CDR2 SVGAGI. The CDR3 totals 15 residues.

This clone was seen once. The chain combines TRBV11-2 with TRBJ2-3, with 10 bases fitting TRBD2. Germline CDR1 and CDR2: SGHAT and FQNNGV. J gave up 2 bases and V 2 bases, and 4 bases lay outside the gene matches. This CDR3 is built from 16 residues. In DNA form, the CDR3 reads TGTGCCAGCAGCTTAACACTAGCGGGGAACACAGATACGCAGTATTTT. As protein: CASSLTLAGNTDTQYF.

The CDR3 region has the DNA TGCGCCAGCAGCCCGGACTTTTGGGGGCTTTCGGCCTACAATGAGCAGTTCTTC. Amino acid sequence: CASSPDFWGLSAYNEQFF. The chain combines TRBV5-1 with TRBJ2-1, with D possibly TRBD1 on 6 matching bases. V lost 4 bases and J lost 2, with 22 bases in between. The length of the CDR3 is 18 residues. The germline CDR1 and CDR2 sequences are SGHRS and YFSETQ.

J is TRBJ2-5 and V is TRBV10-3, with 7 positions matching TRBD1. This CDR3 comprises 15 residues. Germline CDR1 ENHRY, CDR2 SYGVKD. V was pared by 6 bases and J by 2 bases, with 9 bases of the junction left unmatched. The CDR3 loop is CAISPRQGPQETQYF. CDR3 DNA: TGTGCCATCAGCCCCAGACAGGGCCCACAAGAGACCCAGTACTTC.

The chain links TRBV6-5 to TRBJ1-3; no definite D call. The V gene lost 1 base and the J gene lost 4 bases, with 11 bases spanning the gap. Looked up from germline, CDR1 is MNHEY and CDR2 is SVGAGI. This CDR3 comprises 15 residues. The CDR3 DNA follows: TGTGCCAGCAGTTACTTTTCCGGGTCAGGAAACACCATATATTTT. It specifies CASSYFSGSGNTIYF.

The CDR3 reads CASKLQGAESEKLFF. The CDR3 nucleotides are TGTGCCAGCAAACTACAGGGGGCTGAATCTGAAAAACTGTTTTTT. This chain links TRBV28 with TRBJ1-4, with TRBD1 matching over 9 bases. With V trimmed by 7 bases and J by 7 bases, 10 bases remained unmatched. The CDR3 is made up of 15 amino acids. Per germline, CDR1 MDHEN and CDR2 SYDVKM.

The gene calls are TRBV27 and TRBJ1-6; TRBD1 might be the D (6 bases). V lost 5 bases to trimming and J lost 6 bases, with 11 bases between them. This CDR3 spans 14 amino acids. From germline, CDR1 is MNHEY and CDR2 SMNVEV (reference sequence). In DNA, the CDR3 is TGTGCCAGCAGTCGACAGGAGACTAATTCACCCCTCCACTTT. Amino acid sequence: CASSRQETNSPLHF.

Worth noting for this clone: Other DNA sequences in this specimen translate into the identical CDR3. The chain employs TRBV4-3 and TRBJ2-7, with 8 bases matching TRBD1. The CDR3 is made up of 15 amino acids. Germline CDR1 LGHNA, CDR2 YSLEER. With 1 base clipped from V and 1 base from J, the junction kept 3 bases outside the gene matches. This CDR3 is CASSQGTGGSYEQYF. The CDR3 coding sequence is TGCGCCAGCAGCCAAGGAACAGGGGGTTCCTACGAGCAGTACTTC.

The chain employs TRBV28 and TRBJ1-1; unclear D gene. V shed 8 bases and J shed 1 base, with 14 bases lying between them. This CDR3 comprises 14 residues. CDR1 MDHEN and CDR2 SYDVKM come from the germline V gene. This CDR3 reads CASRPGGSNTEAFF. CDR3 nucleotide sequence: TGTGCCAGCCGACCGGGTGGGTCGAACACTGAAGCTTTCTTT.

This chain joins TRBV5-4 and TRBJ1-6; D call uncertain. Germline V gene lookup returns CDR1 SGHNT and CDR2 YYREEE (reference sequence). V lost 0 bases, J lost 5 bases, and 9 bases lay in between. This CDR3 spans 15 amino acids. CDR3 region: CASSLGVSDNSPLHF. The CDR3 DNA follows: TGTGCCAGCAGCTTGGGGGTGAGCGATAATTCACCCCTCCACTTT.

V and J are TRBV6-5 and TRBJ2-5; D perhaps matches TRBD2 (5 bases). Germline V lookup: CDR1 MNHEY, CDR2 SVGAGI. Trimming cost V 6 bases and J 1 base, with 15 bases left between them. The CDR3 runs 15 residues. For the CDR3, the DNA is TGTGCCAGCAGGCGGGCTGTAGACCTCCAAGAGACCCAGTACTTC. It yields the protein CASRRAVDLQETQYF.